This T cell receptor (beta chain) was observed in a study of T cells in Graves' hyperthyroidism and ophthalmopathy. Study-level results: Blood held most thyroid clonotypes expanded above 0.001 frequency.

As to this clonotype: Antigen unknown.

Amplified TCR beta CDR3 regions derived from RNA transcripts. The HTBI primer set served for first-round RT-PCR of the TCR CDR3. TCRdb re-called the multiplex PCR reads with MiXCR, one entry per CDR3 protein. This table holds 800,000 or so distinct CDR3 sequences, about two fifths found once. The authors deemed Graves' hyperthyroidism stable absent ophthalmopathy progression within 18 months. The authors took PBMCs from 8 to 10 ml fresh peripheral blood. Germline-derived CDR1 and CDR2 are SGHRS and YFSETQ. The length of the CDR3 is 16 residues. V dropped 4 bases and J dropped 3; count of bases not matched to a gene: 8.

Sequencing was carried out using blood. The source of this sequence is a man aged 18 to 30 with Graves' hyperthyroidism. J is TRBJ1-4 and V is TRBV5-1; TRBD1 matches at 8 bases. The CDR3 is CASSLTRQGSNEKLFF. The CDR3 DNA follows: TGCGCCAGCAGCCTGACACGACAGGGGTCTAATGAAAAACTGTTTTTT.